Following are 27 T cell receptor beta chains from one sample sequenced in a study of T cell responses to AZD1222 COVID-19 vaccine. Libraries were prepared by immunoSEQ multiplex PCR; TCRdb keeps only in-frame clonotypes and omits some of them. The sample includes tens of thousands of clones, 70% to 80% of them seen just once. The source material was peripheral blood, sampled on day 0 of AZD1222 vaccination. The source is an adult in good health.

CDR3 sequence reads: CASSRGRGDEKLFF. The CDR3 nucleotides read TGTGCCAGCAGTCGGGGCAGGGGGGATGAAAAACTGTTTTTT. V usage is TRBV6-5 and J usage is TRBJ1-4; 7 nucleotides align to TRBD1. CDR1 and CDR2 from the germline V gene are MNHEY and SVGAGI. The CDR3 is made up of 14 amino acids. Trimming at V came to 5 bases and at J to 6 bases, leaving 6 bases not matched to a gene.

This clone showed up just a few times. J is TRBJ2-3 and V is TRBV19, with 7 bases identical to TRBD2. The germline gives CDR1 LNHDA, CDR2 SQIVND (reference sequence). The V segment lost 5 bases and the J segment 2 bases; nucleotides outside the gene matches: 7. This CDR3 spans 15 amino acids. This CDR3 reads CASSPKAGVTDTQYF. The CDR3 DNA reads as TGTGCCAGTAGTCCTAAGGCGGGGGTCACAGATACGCAGTATTTT.

CDR3 residues: CASSVQGTNEQFF. CDR3 in DNA: TGTGCCAGCAGTGTGCAGGGTACCAATGAGCAGTTCTTC. The chain joins TRBV2 to TRBJ2-1, with D possibly TRBD1 on 5 matching bases. There are 13 residues in the CDR3. Germline-derived CDR1 and CDR2 are SNHLY and FYNNEI. V was clipped by 4 bases and J by 6 bases, with 10 bases between them.

The chain couples TRBV15 to TRBJ1-3; D not resolved. Looked up from germline, CDR1 is LNHNV and CDR2 is YYDKDF (reference sequence). Trimming left V 0 bases short and J 4 bases short, with 10 bases between. The CDR3 is 15 residues long. The chain's CDR3 is CATSRDGVKGNTIYF. DNA of the CDR3: TGTGCCACCAGCAGAGATGGGGTGAAAGGAAACACCATATATTTT.

This chain connects TRBV3-1 (or the pseudogene TRBV3-2) to TRBJ2-1, with D tentatively TRBD1 (6 bases). The germline V gene has CDR1 LGHDT and CDR2 YNNKEL (reference sequence). This CDR3 spans 19 amino acids. The V end was cut by 3 bases, the J end by 3 bases, with 24 bases between. In nucleotides, the CDR3 is TGTGCCAGCAGCCAGCTGGGGGCCAGCGGAGGCGGCAACTACAATGAGCAGTTCTTC. Protein sequence: CASSQLGASGGGNYNEQFF.

The rearrangement links TRBV5-6 to TRBJ2-7; 8 bases agree with TRBD1. The germline V gene encodes CDR1 SGHDT and CDR2 YYEEEE. V lost 4 bases and J lost 5; bases outside the gene matches: 14. The CDR3 runs to 16 residues. The CDR3 loop reads CASSPGTDRGRDEQYF. The CDR3 region has the DNA TGTGCCAGCAGCCCAGGTACCGACAGGGGTCGGGACGAGCAGTACTTC. The full variable domain, completed using reference TRBV5-6 and TRBJ2-7, is DAGVTQSPTHLIKTRGQQVTLRCSPKSGHDTVSWYQQALGQGPQFIFQYYEEEERQRGNFPDRFSGHQFPNYSSELNVNALLLGDSALYLCASSPGTDRGRDEQYFGPGTRLTVT.

This chain links TRBV2 with TRBJ1-1, with 8 positions matching TRBD1. V lost 5 bases and J lost 3; bases outside the gene matches: 5. This CDR3 region has 14 residues. Germline CDR1 reads SNHLY; CDR2 reads FYNNEI. In DNA, the CDR3 is TGTGCCAGCAGTCAGGGGGCTTTGGACACTGAAGCTTTCTTT. Protein product: CASSQGALDTEAFF.

V gene TRBV7-9 combines with J gene TRBJ1-1, with D maybe TRBD1 (5 bases). Germline-derived CDR1 and CDR2 are SEHNR and FQNEAQ (reference sequence). Trimming cost V 5 bases and J 3 bases, with 16 bases left between them. CDR3 length: 15 residues. The CDR3 sequence is CASSPIGTSHTEAFF. The CDR3 nucleotides read TGTGCCAGCAGCCCGATCGGGACGTCTCACACTGAAGCTTTCTTT.

The chain recombines TRBV9 with TRBJ2-3, with 10 bases matching TRBD2. Germline-derived CDR1 and CDR2 are SGDLS and YYNGEE. The CDR3 has 17 residues. The V and J ends lost 0 bases and 2 bases, in that order; junction bases with no gene match: 6. The CDR3 loop is CASSVEPSGRYTDTQYF. The CDR3, as DNA: TGTGCCAGCAGCGTAGAACCTAGCGGGAGATACACAGATACGCAGTATTTT.

The gene calls are TRBV5-8 and TRBJ2-7; D perhaps matches TRBD2 (5 bases). Trimming removed 0 bases from V and 0 bases from J, with 13 bases in between. The CDR3 length is 16 residues. Germline CDR1 is SGHTS and CDR2 is YDEGEE. The CDR3 is CASSLGFWESSYEQYV. CDR3 DNA sequence: TGTGCCAGCAGCTTGGGATTCTGGGAGAGCTCCTACGAGCAGTACGTC.

The chain links TRBV7-2 to TRBJ1-2; D call uncertain. The CDR3 is made up of 14 amino acids. The germline V and J ends were trimmed by 3 bases and 4 bases, with 12 bases remaining between them. Germline CDR1 reads SGHTA; CDR2 reads FQGNSA. Here the CDR3 DNA reads TGTGCCAGCAGCTTGGGCAGATATTTCTATGGCTACACCTTC. It specifies CASSLGRYFYGYTF. Full variable domain (missing parts from reference TRBV7-2 and TRBJ1-2): GAGVSQSPSNKVTEKGKDVELRCDPISGHTALYWYRQSLGQGLEFLIYFQGNSAPDKSGLPSDRFSAERTGGSVSTLTIQRTQQEDSAVYLCASSLGRYFYGYTFGSGTRLTVV.

CDR3 residues: CAISDLGQSMGGYTF. The CDR3 region has the DNA TGTGCCATCAGTGACTTGGGACAGTCCATGGGTGGCTACACCTTC. V usage is TRBV10-3 and J usage is TRBJ1-2, with 7 nucleotides matching TRBD1. J lost 7 bases, V lost 3 bases, and 11 bases had no gene match. The length of the CDR3 is 15 residues. CDR1 and CDR2 from the germline V gene are ENHRY and SYGVKD.

This clone occurred a few times. V is TRBV3-1 (or the pseudogene TRBV3-2) and J is TRBJ1-5; 8 positions match TRBD1. Per germline, CDR1 LGHDT and CDR2 YNNKEL (reference sequence). The CDR3 contains 16 residues. With 5 bases clipped from V and 6 bases from J, the junction kept 12 bases outside the gene matches. The CDR3 DNA follows: TGTGCCAGCAGCTCAGGGTTTATGACAGGGGCTCAGCCCCAGCATTTT. Amino acid sequence: CASSSGFMTGAQPQHF.

This clone was counted between two and nine times. The chain uses TRBV19 and TRBJ2-1; a possible D gene is TRBD2 (5 bases). CDR3 length: 9 amino acids. Germline values: CDR1 LNHDA, CDR2 SQIVND (reference sequence). The V and J ends lost 9 bases and 9 bases respectively, with 6 bases between them. CDR3 residues: CASGIEQFF. The CDR3 region has the DNA TGTGCCAGCGGGATTGAGCAGTTCTTC.

The chain joins TRBV19 to TRBJ1-5; unclear D gene. The germline CDR1 and CDR2 sequences are LNHDA and SQIVND (reference sequence). This CDR3 region has 12 residues. V was shortened by 3 bases and J by 4 bases, with 4 bases between the two germline ends. CDR3 residues: CASSIGNQPQHF. The CDR3 bases are TGTGCCAGTAGTATTGGGAATCAGCCCCAGCATTTT.

The chain is built from TRBV7-2 and TRBJ1-3, with D unclear. The V end lost 5 bases, the J end lost 0 bases, and 11 bases lay between the germline ends. CDR1 is SGHTA and CDR2 is FQGNSA in the germline V gene. There are 15 residues in the CDR3. CDR3 nucleotide sequence: TGTGCCAGCAGCGCCTTAATCTCCTCTGGAAACACCATATATTTT. This sequence encodes CASSALISSGNTIYF.

V is TRBV2 and J is TRBJ1-5; D may be TRBD1 (5 bases). Between the trimmed V and J ends, which lost 4 bases and 2 bases, there was a span of 12 bases. This CDR3 spans 15 amino acids. CDR1 is SNHLY, CDR2 FYNNEI, per germline. The CDR3 bases are TGTGCCAGCAGTGGGGAGGGACCGCGCAATCAGCCCCAGCATTTT. It yields the protein CASSGEGPRNQPQHF.

The J gene is TRBJ2-5, the V gene TRBV27, with 9 bases identical to TRBD1. V shed 6 bases and J 5 bases; nucleotides not matched to a gene: 16. This CDR3 has 17 residues. CDR1 and CDR2 from the germline V gene are MNHEY and SMNVEV (reference sequence). DNA for the CDR3: TGTGCCAGCAGGACTACAGGACAGGGGCCCATACCGGAGACCCAGTACTTC. This encodes CASRTTGQGPIPETQYF.

In its sample, this clone was seen a few times. V and J are TRBV7-2 and TRBJ1-5; 10 bases fit TRBD1. The ends lost 3 bases at V and 2 bases at J; junction bases unmatched: 4. This CDR3 region has 16 residues. The germline CDR1 and CDR2 sequences are SGHTA and FQGNSA. For the CDR3, the DNA is TGTGCCAGCAGCTTTTCCGGGACAGGGGGCAATCAGCCCCAGCATTTT. Protein: CASSFSGTGGNQPQHF. Filled out from reference TRBV7-2 and TRBJ1-5, the complete variable domain reads GAGVSQSPSNKVTEKGKDVELRCDPISGHTALYWYRQSLGQGLEFLIYFQGNSAPDKSGLPSDRFSAERTGGSVSTLTIQRTQQEDSAVYLCASSFSGTGGNQPQHFGDGTRLSIL.

This clone has only one observation. V and J are TRBV6-2 or TRBV6-3 and TRBJ2-2, with 12 positions matching TRBD2. V shed 6 bases, J shed 4 bases, and the junction held 9 bases outside the gene matches. Looked up from germline, CDR1 is MNHEY and CDR2 is SVGEGT. This CDR3 is 17 amino acids long. The DNA of the CDR3 is TGTGCCAGCAGCCCGACTAGCGGGAGTTCGGGCACCGGGGAGCTGTTTTTT. Protein: CASSPTSGSSGTGELFF.

In DNA, the CDR3 is TGTGCCAGCAGCTTAGGCCACCAAGGGAACACTGAAGCTTTCTTT. Its translation is CASSLGHQGNTEAFF. The genes are TRBV7-2 and TRBJ1-1; no firm D call. Germline CDR1 is SGHTA and CDR2 is FQGNSA. Trimming removed 1 base from V and 1 base from J, with 10 bases in between. The CDR3 is made up of 15 amino acids.

The chain has TRBV21-1 and TRBJ1-4. TRBV21-1 is noted as a pseudogene. This CDR3 is 16 amino acids long. This CDR3 reads CASSKVVATGGEKLFF. CDR3 in DNA: TGTGCCAGCAGCAAAGTGGTGGCGACAGGAGGGGAAAAACTGTTTTTT.

The rearrangement uses TRBV3-1 (or the pseudogene TRBV3-2) and TRBJ2-1; 10 positions agree with TRBD2. The V segment lost 4 bases and the J segment 6 bases; nucleotides outside the gene matches: 6. Germline V CDR1 and CDR2: LGHDT, YNNKEL (reference sequence). CDR3 length equals 15 residues. CDR3 in DNA: TGTGCCAGCAGCCTACTAGCGGGGACGCTCAATGAGCAGTTCTTC. Its translation: CASSLLAGTLNEQFF.

This sequence joins TRBV5-1 and TRBJ2-6; D is uncertain. The germline V gene has CDR1 SGHRS and CDR2 YFSETQ. The CDR3 length is 14 residues. Deletions cut 6 bases from V and 0 bases from J, with 7 bases between. CDR3 DNA: TGCGCCAGCACCTGGGGCTCTGGGGCCAACGTCCTGACTTTC. This codes for CASTWGSGANVLTF.

The rearrangement joins TRBV19 to TRBJ1-1, with D possibly matching TRBD1 (5 bases). Germline CDR1 and CDR2: LNHDA and SQIVND (reference sequence). The length of the CDR3 is 11 residues. V lost 7 bases, J lost 4 bases, and 7 bases lay in between. As DNA, the CDR3 is TGTGCCAGTACAGGGAGCACTGAAGCTTTCTTT. Translating gives CASTGSTEAFF.

The chain is built from TRBV29-1 and TRBJ2-1, with D possibly being TRBD2 (6 bases). The CDR3 extends over 17 amino acids. The V end lost 6 bases, the J end lost 4 bases, and 25 bases lay between the germline ends. Germline V gene lookup returns CDR1 SQVTM and CDR2 ANQGSEA. CDR3 in amino acids: CSVVGLNIAESYNEQFF. The CDR3 nucleotides are TGCAGCGTCGTCGGGTTGAATATAGCGGAGTCTTACAATGAGCAGTTCTTC.

This chain uses TRBV28 with TRBJ2-2; 7 positions agree with TRBD2. The length of the CDR3 is 16 residues. The germline V gene encodes CDR1 MDHEN and CDR2 SYDVKM. V lost 3 bases and J lost 2; bases outside the gene matches: 6. This CDR3 is CASSLKAGVNTGELFF. CDR3 DNA sequence: TGTGCCAGCAGTTTGAAGGCGGGGGTCAACACCGGGGAGCTGTTTTTT.